The 8 T cell receptor beta chains in this list originate from one sample, sequenced in a study of T cell repertoires in cytomegalovirus infection. The antigens these receptors bind are not known. Using its own MiXCR run on the reads, TCRdb lists one record per CDR3 protein. The sample gives some 920,000 distinct CDR3 sequences, around a third of which show up once; over 12% is in the top ten. Sequenced material: cultured CD8+ T cells from PBMCs, taken from culture after CMV antigen stimulation. The source of these receptors is a human donor in good health (CMV status not recorded). Some clones in this sample may be carry-over from other donors' samples.

This chain uses TRBV2 with TRBJ2-7; D unresolved. This CDR3 comprises 12 residues. Germline loops: CDR1 SNHLY, CDR2 FYNNEI. V lost 6 bases to trimming and J lost 3 bases, with 9 bases between them. Here the CDR3 reads CASRPGRYEQYV. The CDR3 DNA reads TGTGCCAGCAGGCCCGGACGCTACGAGCAGTACGTC.

The chain carries TRBV6-6 and TRBJ2-5, with 9 nucleotides matching TRBD1. Germline values: CDR1 MNHNY, CDR2 SVGAGI (reference sequence). J gave up 5 bases and V 5 bases, and 9 bases lay outside the gene matches. The CDR3 is made up of 15 amino acids. The CDR3 protein is CASSNRDRAKETQYF. For the CDR3, the DNA is TGTGCCAGCAGTAACCGGGACAGGGCAAAGGAGACCCAGTACTTC.

This clonotype was detected many times. The J gene is TRBJ2-2, the V gene TRBV7-6; D unresolved. The CDR3 length is 13 residues. The ends were cut back, 2 bases at V and 5 bases at J, with 6 bases in the middle. Germline assignment: CDR1 SGHVS and CDR2 FNYEAQ. The CDR3 region has the DNA TGTGCCAGCAGCTTATGGTCGACCGGGGAGCTGTTTTTT. It specifies CASSLWSTGELFF.

To note about this clonotype: Being one base from a much bigger clone, this may be a read error. The chain joins TRBV6-1 to TRBJ1-2; TRBD1 aligns across 7 bases. V was pared by 10 bases and J by 3 bases, with 17 bases of the junction left unmatched. The CDR3 is made up of 16 amino acids. Germline values: CDR1 MNHNS, CDR2 SASEGT. The chain's CDR3 is CANRGGRLGGHYGYTF. The CDR3 coding sequence is TGTGCCAACAGAGGGGGCCGGCTAGGTGGTCACTATGGCTACACCTTC.

The chain recombines TRBV7-9 with TRBJ2-2; D unclear. From germline, CDR1 is SEHNR and CDR2 FQNEAQ (reference sequence). Trimming removed 1 base from V and 3 bases from J, with 15 bases in between. The CDR3 runs to 17 residues. The CDR3 here is CASSLDYYAQYTGELFF. Written as DNA, the CDR3 is TGTGCCAGCAGCTTAGATTATTATGCACAGTACACCGGGGAGCTGTTTTTT.

The genes are TRBV11-2 and TRBJ2-2; TRBD2 matches at 11 bases. V lost 0 bases to trimming and J lost 3 bases; unmatched junction nucleotides: 9. Per the germline V gene, CDR1 is SGHAT and CDR2 is FQNNGV. CDR3 length: 19 residues. The CDR3 region is CASSLDVLAGGNHTGELFF. DNA for the CDR3: TGTGCCAGCAGCTTAGACGTTCTAGCGGGGGGTAATCACACCGGGGAGCTGTTTTTT.

The CDR3 loop is CASSPNGMSWAGGPQETQYF. The CDR3 nucleotides are TGTGCCAGCAGCCCAAATGGGATGTCTTGGGCGGGGGGTCCCCAAGAGACCCAGTACTTC. The J gene is TRBJ2-5, the V gene TRBV7-6; 8 bases agree with TRBD2. This CDR3 has 20 amino acids. Per germline, CDR1 SGHVS and CDR2 FNYEAQ. The junction had 21 bases not matched to a gene; V was cut back by 5 bases and J by 1 base.

The gene calls are TRBV4-3 and TRBJ2-3; D is unresolved. The CDR3 length is 17 residues. Germline V gene lookup returns CDR1 LGHNA and CDR2 YSLEER. Trimming took 0 bases from V and 7 from J, leaving 20 bases between them. Here the CDR3 reads CASSQETGWLGVNTQYF. The CDR3 DNA reads TGCGCCAGCAGCCAAGAAACGGGCTGGTTGGGCGTGAATACGCAGTATTTT.